This entry features one T cell receptor (beta chain) sequence. Its target antigen remains unknown. The input lacks base qualities; no much larger clone sits a single base away. The sample is drawn from a study of cytomegalovirus exposure and HLA in healthy donors (dated by TCRdb to 2016 to 2017). Study-wide context: In an earlier analysis of under 600 of the donors, 276 Gb of sequence data and some 120 million unique TCR beta sequences from about 180 million T cells were reported. Around 320 gigabases of sequencing data and around 87 million unique TCR sequences were included in an early release covering several hundred HLA-typed donors. The genetic ancestry cluster associated with self-reported Caucasian donors included around four fifths of the 300 to 400 genotyped donors. The aim of the study was to test whether cataloging public T cell receptors could identify signatures of past pathogen exposure. The T cell repertoires of 670 or so subjects were profiled by immunosequencing and related to cytomegalovirus serostatus. In addition to the first cohort of 500 to 850 subjects, a separate validation cohort of some 120 different subjects was used. High-throughput TCR immunosequencing, statistical association of individual TCRs with disease status, and machine learning were combined to predict cytomegalovirus infection status. A later analysis re-analyzed previously published TCR beta repertoires from several hundred donors and added high-resolution HLA genotyping to study TCR occurrence patterns. In the later analysis, no new phenotypic data were used to find candidate immune exposures; instead, reliance was placed on TCR beta sequences and their occurrence across donors. In an earlier analysis of several hundred of the donors, high-throughput TCR beta sequencing was used to judge whether each TCR beta V gene segment behaved as functional or pseudogenic. Alongside the repertoire data, information on donor age, sex, ethnicity and CMV serostatus was compiled. A later genetic analysis used genome-wide SNP genotypes for about three fifths of the 666 donors, treating that subset as a discovery cohort. Every discovery cohort repertoire had been produced on one sequencing platform. Class I and class II HLA loci were covered by the typing at four-digit resolution. The number of typed donors differed by locus: roughly 620-640 for A, B, C, DRB1 and DQB1; some 500 for DQA1; over 600 for DPA1; and 400 to 480 for DPB1. Several DR-DQ haplotypes were treated as single units for association and clustering because of strong linkage in the cohort. Among some 400 genotyped donors of the cohort, an average of approximately 200,000 unique TCR beta nucleotide sequences was sequenced per donor, of which about 19% were non-productive. Study-wide findings and limitations: Correlated functional status among segregating V segments might reflect linkage disequilibrium, but an unknown experimental factor could not be ruled out. The classifier was reported to diagnose cytomegalovirus status with high specificity and sensitivity in both the original cohort and the validation cohort. When HLA alleles, especially DR and DQ, strongly co-occurred, TCR associations were difficult to assign to individual alleles. Only TCR beta chains were sequenced in this cohort, and the absence of alpha or paired-chain data limited detectable features. A further reported finding was that TCR beta sequences accurately predicted the HLA-A and HLA-B alleles for most subjects in the first cohort. The authors suggested that the approach could potentially be generalized to other disease states and immunological phenotypes. In a later analysis, TCR association rates were found to vary across HLA loci, with the most associated TCRs seen for DRB1 alleles and the fewest for HLA-C alleles. While some public TCRs were present in many individuals, most TCR sequences turned up only very rarely across donors. Compared with equally common non-associated chains, HLA-associated TCR beta chains in a later analysis were more clonally expanded and had lower generation probabilities. For the cohort, immune exposure information was limited to CMV serostatus. Because the 87-base-pair reads could not distinguish some IMGT-functional V segments, including TRBV6-2 and TRBV6-3, those segments were excluded. In a later analysis, several top co-occurrence clusters were reported to appear linked to parvovirus B19, influenza, CMV and Epstein-Barr virus. The study gave a list of over 150 TCR beta chains associated with cytomegalovirus. Because some donors lacked HLA typing at each locus, the association tests relied only on the typed subset. A cluster of highly shared sequence variants was judged likely to be a technical artifact of the sequencing pipeline. V-gene and J-gene trimming of TCR beta chains was associated with a missense DCLRE1C variant in a later genetic analysis, and the association was replicated in an independent cohort. Most CMV-associated TCR beta chains appeared to be HLA-restricted in a later analysis, and the HLA associations seemed to be driven largely by CMV exposure. In vitro tests confirmed that a few of the cytomegalovirus-associated TCR beta chains recognize cytomegalovirus antigens. Presence/absence analyses assumed roughly uniform sequencing depth across donors, an assumption that may not hold. Specific HLA alleles were associated with 16,951 TCR beta sequences at a false discovery rate of 0.05 in a later analysis. Around 16 rarely observed V segments, including chromosome 9 orphons, were excluded from the earlier analysis of some 590 of the donors because counts were too low. An earlier analysis of 587 of the donors showed that most TCR beta V segments appeared in productive rearrangements either about 87% or about 30% of the time, which broadly matched IMGT annotations. A later genetic analysis reported fewer N-insertions in productive TCRs among donors in an Asian-associated ancestry cluster than the approximately 670-donor mean.

The CDR3 starts with the cysteine, ends with the phenylalanine, and has 14 residues. The read is trimmed to its CDR3 DNA, 42 bases read in frame from base 1. CDR1 LNHDA and CDR2 SQIVND are derived from the germline V gene (reference sequence). Cut back by 1 base and 3 bases, the V and J ends lie 8 bases apart. The library was produced with the immunoSEQ multiplex PCR assay. For the multiplex PCR, a mixture combining 60 forward primers for TCR Vbeta segments and 13 reverse primers for TCR Jbeta segments was used. Amplification of the CDR3 region of rearranged TCR beta genes was performed with a multiplex PCR assay on genomic DNA. The amplified TCR beta libraries were sequenced on the Illumina HiSeq System as 87-base-pair reads. The authors' analysis ran thus. A later analysis tallied around 87 million unique TCR beta chains across the 660 or so repertoires, and approximately 12 million of those chains were shared by two or more donors. A nearest-neighbor algorithm error-corrected the raw reads and collapsed the reads into unique sequences, merging closely related sequences to remove PCR and sequencing errors. V, D and J gene segments were assigned by aligning CDR3 sequences to IMGT reference sequences. Each retained sequence needed at least a six-nucleotide match to both a V gene segment and a J gene segment. Rearrangements were classified as productive when the CDR3 lacked stop codons and remained in frame with V and J, and all other rearrangements were classified as non-productive. CDR3 was defined according to IMGT convention as the region running from the second conserved V-encoded cysteine to the conserved J-encoded phenylalanine. The earlier analysis of a few hundred of the donors excluded sequences that lacked an unambiguous match to a single V gene segment. An earlier analysis of a few hundred of the donors called V segments functional above 56.7% productive rearrangements and segregating when the between-donor standard deviation exceeded 5%. A statistical classification framework was built to diagnose cytomegalovirus status from the catalog of TCR beta chain sequences. In a later analysis, TCR nucleotide sequences were compared against IMGT/GENE-DB human TR gene sequences so that V and J genes could be assigned. The TCRdist pipeline was used in a later analysis to assign CDR3 sequences and most-parsimonious VDJ recombination scenarios. In a later analysis, every TCR beta chain was defined by the combination of its CDR3 amino acid sequence and its V-gene family, and reads without a unique V-gene family were dropped. To address suspected cross-contamination and a sequencing artifact, a later analysis removed roughly 640 highly shared, low-generation-probability nucleotide sequences. For each public chain, a later analysis derived a clonal expansion index from normalized ranks of inferred template counts within each repertoire. In a later analysis, generation probabilities were computed using a VDJ recombination model fitted to out-of-frame rearrangements, and the results were checked against IGoR. Hypergeometric tests were used in a later analysis to score TCR-TCR, TCR-HLA and TCR-CMV co-occurrence, with a repertoire-size bias correction applied to the TCR pairs. A later analysis estimated false discovery rates by permuting HLA or CMV assignments 20 times. In a later analysis, co-occurring TCRs were grouped using DBSCAN, and TCRdist sequence similarity was added for clustering within HLA-allele-positive subsets. Repertoires with fewer than 30,000 or more than 120,000 public chains, plus five repertoires with anomalous nucleotide sharing, were excluded from co-occurrence clustering. TCRdb stores this immuneACCESS table with in-frame sequences only. Part of the clones is absent; in the studies checked, under half of the shortfall reflects unresolved V genes, and no reason is known for the rest. Clone size and V and J calls were adopted from that table, with D and trimming inferred from the DNA. The sample table records some 130,000 clones; about 73% of these occur just once. Clones ranked in the top ten supply roughly 2.7% of the sample.

The cohort consisted of 600 to 750 healthy bone marrow donors. All cohort members were sampled while nominally healthy, although unrecorded immune exposures were likely present. CMV serostatus was recorded as positive for 250 to 300 and negative for about 55% of the 666 cohort members, whereas no CMV serostatus was recorded for the donor in question. A peripheral blood sample was collected from each donor, and TCR beta sequencing was performed on peripheral blood mononuclear cells. The Qiagen DNeasy Blood Extraction Kit was used to extract genomic DNA from the blood cell samples. Input material: PBMCs. The sequence is built from TRBV19 and TRBJ2-3, with a tentative D gene TRBD2 over 5 matching bases. This receptor was identified in a human donor in good health. The bases are TGTGCCAGTAGTATAGGTCGGACTACAGATACGCAGTATTTT. Protein translation: CASSIGRTTDTQYF.